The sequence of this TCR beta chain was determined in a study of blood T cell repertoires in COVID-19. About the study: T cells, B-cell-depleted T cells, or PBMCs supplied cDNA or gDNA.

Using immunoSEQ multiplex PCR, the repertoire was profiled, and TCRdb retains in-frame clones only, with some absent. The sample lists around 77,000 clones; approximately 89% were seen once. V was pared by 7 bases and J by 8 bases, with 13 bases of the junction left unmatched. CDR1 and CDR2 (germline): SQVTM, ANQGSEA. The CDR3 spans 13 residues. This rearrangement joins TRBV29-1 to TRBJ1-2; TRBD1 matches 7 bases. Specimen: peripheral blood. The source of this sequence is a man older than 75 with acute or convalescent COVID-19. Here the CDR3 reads CSDSAQGRGGYTF. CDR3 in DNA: TGCAGCGATAGCGCACAGGGGAGAGGAGGCTACACCTTC.